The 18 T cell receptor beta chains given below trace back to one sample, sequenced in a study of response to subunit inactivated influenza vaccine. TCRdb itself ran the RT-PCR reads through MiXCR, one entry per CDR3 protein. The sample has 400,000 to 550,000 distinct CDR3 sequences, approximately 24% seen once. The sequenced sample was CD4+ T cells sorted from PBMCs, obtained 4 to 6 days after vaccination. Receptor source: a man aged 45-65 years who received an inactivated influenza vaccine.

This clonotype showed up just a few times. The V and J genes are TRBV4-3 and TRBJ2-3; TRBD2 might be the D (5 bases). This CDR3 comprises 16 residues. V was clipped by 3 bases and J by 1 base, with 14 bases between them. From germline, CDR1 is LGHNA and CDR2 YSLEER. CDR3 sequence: CASSQKLVPGTDTQYF. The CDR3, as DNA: TGCGCCAGCAGCCAGAAACTAGTTCCTGGCACAGATACGCAGTATTTT.

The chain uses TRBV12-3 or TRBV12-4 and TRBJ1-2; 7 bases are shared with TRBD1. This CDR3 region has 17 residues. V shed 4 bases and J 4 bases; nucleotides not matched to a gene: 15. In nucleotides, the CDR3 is TGTGCCAGCAGTTCATCCCTCGGTAGGGGGCTCAGCTATGGCTACACCTTC. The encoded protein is CASSSSLGRGLSYGYTF.

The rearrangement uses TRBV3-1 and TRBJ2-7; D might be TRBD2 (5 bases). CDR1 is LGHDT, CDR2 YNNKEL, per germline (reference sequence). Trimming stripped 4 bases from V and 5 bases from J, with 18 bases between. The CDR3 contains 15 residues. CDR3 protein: CASSPVVEGSHEQYF. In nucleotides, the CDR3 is TGTGCCAGCAGCCCCGTCGTAGAGGGTTCCCACGAGCAGTACTTC.

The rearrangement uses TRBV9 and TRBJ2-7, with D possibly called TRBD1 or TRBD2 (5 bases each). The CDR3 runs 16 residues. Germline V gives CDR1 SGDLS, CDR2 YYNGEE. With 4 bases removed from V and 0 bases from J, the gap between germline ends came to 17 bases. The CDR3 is CASSPTGAPSSYEQYF. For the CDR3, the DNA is TGTGCCAGCAGCCCCACCGGGGCGCCGAGCTCCTACGAGCAGTACTTC. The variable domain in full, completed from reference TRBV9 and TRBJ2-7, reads DSGVTQTPKHLITATGQRVTLRCSPRSGDLSVYWYQQSLDQGLQFLIQYYNGEERAKGNILERFSAQQFPDLHSELNLSSLELGDSALYFCASSPTGAPSSYEQYFGPGTRLTVT.

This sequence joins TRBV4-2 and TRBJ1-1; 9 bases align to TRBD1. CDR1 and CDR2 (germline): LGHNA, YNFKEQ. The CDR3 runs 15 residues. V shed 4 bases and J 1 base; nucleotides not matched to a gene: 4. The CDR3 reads CASSRGQGSNTEAFF. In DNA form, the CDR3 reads TGTGCCAGCAGCCGCGGACAGGGGTCGAACACTGAAGCTTTCTTT.

The CDR3 spells CASSFAGRGSQPQHF. CDR3 DNA sequence: TGTGCCAGCAGTTTTGCGGGCAGGGGGAGTCAGCCCCAGCATTTT. The V call is TRBV12-3 or TRBV12-4, the J call TRBJ1-5; 7 nucleotides line up with TRBD1. CDR3 length equals 15 residues. The V gene end was trimmed by 3 bases and the J gene end by 6 bases; junction bases not matched to a gene: 8.

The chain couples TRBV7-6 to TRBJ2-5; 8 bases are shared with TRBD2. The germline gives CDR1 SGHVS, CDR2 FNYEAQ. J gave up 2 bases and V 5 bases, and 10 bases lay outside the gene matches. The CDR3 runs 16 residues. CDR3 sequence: CASSPGGRGPQETQYF. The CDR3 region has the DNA TGTGCCAGCAGCCCGGGGGGGCGCGGGCCTCAAGAGACCCAGTACTTC.

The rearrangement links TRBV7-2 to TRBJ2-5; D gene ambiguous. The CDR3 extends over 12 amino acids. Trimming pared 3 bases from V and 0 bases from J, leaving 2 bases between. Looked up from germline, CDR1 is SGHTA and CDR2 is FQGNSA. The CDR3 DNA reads TGTGCCAGCAGCTTTAACCAAGAGACCCAGTACTTC. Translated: CASSFNQETQYF. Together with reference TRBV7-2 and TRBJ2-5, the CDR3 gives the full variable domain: GAGVSQSPSNKVTEKGKDVELRCDPISGHTALYWYRQSLGQGLEFLIYFQGNSAPDKSGLPSDRFSAERTGGSVSTLTIQRTQQEDSAVYLCASSFNQETQYFGPGTRLLVL.

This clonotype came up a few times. The CDR3 nucleotides are TGTGCCAGCAGCCCCCCTAAACCGGGACAGGGACTAGGTGGCTACACCTTC. Protein product: CASSPPKPGQGLGGYTF. The genes are TRBV5-6 and TRBJ1-2, with 9 positions matching TRBD1. V was clipped by 4 bases and J by 7 bases; unmatched bases: 17. Germline CDR1 and CDR2: SGHDT and YYEEEE. The CDR3 covers 17 residues.

The CDR3 DNA reads as TGTGCCACCAGACGGAGCGGGGGGAACTACGAGCAGTACTTC. Translated: CATRRSGGNYEQYF. This sequence joins TRBV27 and TRBJ2-7; 9 nucleotides match TRBD2. The length of the CDR3 is 14 residues. The germline gives CDR1 MNHEY, CDR2 SMNVEV (reference sequence). V was pared by 10 bases and J by 3 bases, with 10 bases of the junction left unmatched.

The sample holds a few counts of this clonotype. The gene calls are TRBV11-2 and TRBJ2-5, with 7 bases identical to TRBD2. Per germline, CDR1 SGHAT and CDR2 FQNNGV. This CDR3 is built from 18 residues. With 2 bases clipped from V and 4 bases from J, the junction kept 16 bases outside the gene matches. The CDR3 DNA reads TGTGCCAGCAGCTTATCCCCCTCTGGTGGATGGGGGGGAGAGACCCAGTACTTC. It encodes CASSLSPSGGWGGETQYF.

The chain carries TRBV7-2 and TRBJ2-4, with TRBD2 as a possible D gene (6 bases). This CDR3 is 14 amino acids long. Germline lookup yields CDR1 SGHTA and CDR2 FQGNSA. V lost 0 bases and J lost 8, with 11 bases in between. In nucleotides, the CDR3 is TGTGCCAGCAGCTTAGCTAGCGGATCCTACATTCAGTACTTC. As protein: CASSLASGSYIQYF.

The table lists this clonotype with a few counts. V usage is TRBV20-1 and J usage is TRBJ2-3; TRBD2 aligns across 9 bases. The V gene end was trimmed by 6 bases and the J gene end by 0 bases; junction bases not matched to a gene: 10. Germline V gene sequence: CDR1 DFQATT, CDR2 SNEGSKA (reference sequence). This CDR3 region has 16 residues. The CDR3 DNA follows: TGCAGTGCCCCCGATAGCGGGAGAAGGAGCACAGATACGCAGTATTTT. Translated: CSAPDSGRRSTDTQYF.

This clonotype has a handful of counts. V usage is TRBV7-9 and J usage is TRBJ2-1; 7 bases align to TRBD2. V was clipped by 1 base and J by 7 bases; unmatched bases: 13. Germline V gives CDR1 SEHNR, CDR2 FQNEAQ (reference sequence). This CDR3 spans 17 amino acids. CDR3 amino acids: CASSLVGVAGVRNEQFF. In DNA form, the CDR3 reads TGTGCCAGCAGCTTAGTGGGGGTCGCGGGAGTAAGGAATGAGCAGTTCTTC.

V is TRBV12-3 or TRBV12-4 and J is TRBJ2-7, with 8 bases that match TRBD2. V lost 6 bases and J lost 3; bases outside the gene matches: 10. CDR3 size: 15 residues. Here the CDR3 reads CASSLGTSMDYEQYF. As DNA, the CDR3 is TGTGCCAGCAGCCTTGGGACTAGTATGGACTACGAGCAGTACTTC.

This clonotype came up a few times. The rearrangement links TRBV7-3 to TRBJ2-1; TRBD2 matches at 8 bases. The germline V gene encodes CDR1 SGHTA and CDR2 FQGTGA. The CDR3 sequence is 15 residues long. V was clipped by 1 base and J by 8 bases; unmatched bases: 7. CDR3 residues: CASSLNRGGLDEQFF. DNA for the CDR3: TGTGCCAGCAGCTTAAATCGCGGGGGGCTCGATGAGCAGTTCTTC.

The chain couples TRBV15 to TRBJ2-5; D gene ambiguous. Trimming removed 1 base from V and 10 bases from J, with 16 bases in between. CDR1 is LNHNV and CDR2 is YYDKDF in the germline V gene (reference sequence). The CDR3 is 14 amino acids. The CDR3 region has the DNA TGTGCCACCAGCAGAGTTGACTGGGAATTCGTCCAGTACTTC. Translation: CATSRVDWEFVQYF.

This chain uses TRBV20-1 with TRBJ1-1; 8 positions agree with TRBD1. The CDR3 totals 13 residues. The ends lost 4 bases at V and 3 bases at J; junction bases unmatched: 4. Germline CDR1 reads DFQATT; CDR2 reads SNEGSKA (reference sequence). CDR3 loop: CSAKTGVDTEAFF. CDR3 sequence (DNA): TGCAGTGCTAAGACAGGGGTGGACACTGAAGCTTTCTTT.